This T cell receptor beta chain emerged from a study of T-cell memory formation after mild COVID-19. Across the whole study: Largely donor-specific sequence clusters came from a couple of donors. Study findings and constraints: Second-wave clones with a day 37 peak had unconfirmed SARS-CoV-2 specificity. Contracting clones from day 15 to 85 showed balanced CD4/CD8; later expanders favored CD4+.

TCRdb re-called the 5' RACE reads through MiXCR, storing one row per CDR3 protein. The data contain 450,000 or so distinct CDR3 sequences, about 23% of them singletons. The length of the CDR3 is 17 residues. J was trimmed by 1 base and V by 0 bases; bases with no gene match: 5. Germline V lookup: CDR1 KGHDR, CDR2 SFDVKD. On this clonotype itself: Its matching antigen is unknown.

This sequence originates from an adult woman who had mild COVID-19 (a few samples of this study predate the infection). Cell type and time point are not known. This rearrangement joins TRBV24-1 to TRBJ2-1; TRBD2 matches at 7 bases. Sequenced: PBMCs or a T cell subset sorted from them (not recorded which). CDR3 coding DNA: TGTGCCACCAGTGATTTGGGCGCTAGCGGTTCCTACAATGAGCAGTTCTTC. As protein: CATSDLGASGSYNEQFF.